This TCR beta chain was captured by sequencing in a study of blood T cell repertoires in COVID-19. This clone was observed a few times. The V and J ends lost 5 bases and 5 bases respectively, with 19 bases between them. CDR3 length: 15 residues. CDR1 is SGHDT, CDR2 YYEEEE, per germline. The table came from immunoSEQ multiplex PCR; TCRdb's copy has only in-frame clones and leaves some out. The sample has about 78,000 clones; around 80% are singletons. Material for sequencing was peripheral blood. This chain links TRBV5-6 with TRBJ1-1; TRBD1 might be the D (6 bases). The source of this sequence is a man in his sixties with active or convalescent COVID-19. The CDR3 DNA is TGTGCCAGCAGAGTGGAGGGGGGGGAAGGTACTGAAGCTTTCTTT. Protein sequence: CASRVEGGEGTEAFF.